This T cell receptor (beta chain) came from a study of a mutant IDH1 vaccine in newly diagnosed glioma. Time point meaning: baseline, week 1 (first vaccination visit). This sample's treatment: pre-vaccination baseline after standard-of-care therapy. Every donor had a new WHO grade 3 or 4 astrocytoma that was IDH1-mutant, with loss of nuclear ATRX. As concerns this clone: Its antigen remains unidentified.

The CDR3 length is 15 residues. Clones were read by immunoSEQ multiplex PCR, and TCRdb kept only the in-frame ones, dropping some. The data show about 54,000 clones, with approximately 80% seen just once and 15% to 25% held by the top ten. Findings and limits, study-wide: Immune responses arising from the vaccine appeared in about 93% of patients.

Sequenced here: PBMCs, sampled from a glioma patient treated with radiotherapy, temozolomide or both. The origin of this receptor is a man between 18 and 29 years old with glioma. The V call is TRBV21-1, the J call TRBJ2-1. TRBV21-1 is termed a pseudogene. The CDR3 here is CASSAQRLGSNEQFF. CDR3 DNA sequence: TGTGCCAGCAGCGCCCAAAGGCTCGGTTCGAATGAGCAGTTCTTC.